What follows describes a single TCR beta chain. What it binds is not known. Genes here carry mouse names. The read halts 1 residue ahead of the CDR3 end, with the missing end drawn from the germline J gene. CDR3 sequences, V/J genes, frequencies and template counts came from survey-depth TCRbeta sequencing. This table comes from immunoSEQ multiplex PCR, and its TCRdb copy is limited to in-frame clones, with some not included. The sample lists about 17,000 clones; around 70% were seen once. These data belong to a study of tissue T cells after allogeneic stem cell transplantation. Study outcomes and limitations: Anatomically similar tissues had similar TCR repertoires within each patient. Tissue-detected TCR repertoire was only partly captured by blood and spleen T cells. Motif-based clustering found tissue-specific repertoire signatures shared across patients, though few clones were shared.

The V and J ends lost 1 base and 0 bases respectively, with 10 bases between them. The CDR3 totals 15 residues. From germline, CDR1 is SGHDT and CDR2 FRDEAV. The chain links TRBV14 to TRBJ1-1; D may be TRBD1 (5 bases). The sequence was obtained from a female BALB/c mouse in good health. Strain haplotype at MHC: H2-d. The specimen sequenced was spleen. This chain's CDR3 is CASSFIGHANTEVFF. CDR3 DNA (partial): TGTGCCAGCAGTTTCATCGGACACGCAAACACAGAAGTCTTC.